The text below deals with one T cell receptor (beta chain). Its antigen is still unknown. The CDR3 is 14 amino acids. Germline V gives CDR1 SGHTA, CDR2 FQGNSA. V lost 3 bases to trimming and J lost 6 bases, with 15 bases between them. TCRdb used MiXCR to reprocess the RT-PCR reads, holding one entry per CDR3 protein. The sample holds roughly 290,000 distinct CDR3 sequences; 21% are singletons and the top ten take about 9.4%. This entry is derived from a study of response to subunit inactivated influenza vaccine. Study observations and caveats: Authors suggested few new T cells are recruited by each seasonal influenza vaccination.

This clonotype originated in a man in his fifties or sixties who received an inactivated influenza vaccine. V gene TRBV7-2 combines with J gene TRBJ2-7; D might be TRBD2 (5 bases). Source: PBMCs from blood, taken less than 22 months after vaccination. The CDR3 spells CASSFDYLGSEQYF. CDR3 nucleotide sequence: TGTGCCAGCAGCTTCGACTATCTCGGTTCCGAGCAGTACTTC.